Here is one T cell receptor (beta chain) with its context. Per the germline V gene, CDR1 is MDHEN and CDR2 is SYDVKM. The CDR3 is 14 residues long. Trimming cost V 4 bases and J 5 bases; bases outside gene matches: 4. In the source study's methods: It was from reference gene primer amplification that nucleated cell counts were estimated. TCRdb's copy holds only in-frame clones and misses some; the assay was immunoSEQ multiplex PCR. V and J calls and clone size are copied from that table; D and trimming were computed from the DNA. The sample carries 200,000 or so clones, approximately 86% recorded once. The data derive from a study of blood T cell repertoires in COVID-19.

The chain couples TRBV28 to TRBJ1-4; 7 nucleotides align to TRBD1. The specimen was peripheral blood. This TCR was recovered from a man aged 65 to 79 with active or convalescent COVID-19. The CDR3 here is CASSSGTDNEKLFF. CDR3 coding DNA: TGTGCCAGCAGTTCCGGGACAGACAATGAAAAACTGTTTTTT.